This entry features one T cell receptor (beta chain) sequence. This sample stems from a study of blood T cell repertoires in COVID-19. Study overall: PBMCs, B-cell-depleted T cells, or T cells provided the cDNA or gDNA that made up the material.

As processed by the authors: Quantification of nucleated cells was approximated via reference gene primer amplification. Some clones are missing from TCRdb's copy, which holds only in-frame ones; the method was immunoSEQ multiplex PCR. That table furnishes V, J and clone size, whereas the DNA furnished D and trimming. This table holds about 190,000 clones, approximately 91% found once. Germline V gene sequence: CDR1 SGHNT, CDR2 YYREEE (reference sequence). This CDR3 has 15 residues. The V gene end was trimmed by 0 bases and the J gene end by 4 bases; junction bases not matched to a gene: 3. This receptor was identified in a man aged 25 to 45 with acute or convalescent COVID-19. Sequencing was carried out using peripheral blood. V gene TRBV5-4 combines with J gene TRBJ2-7, with 11 bases that match TRBD1. CDR3 sequence reads: CASSLGDRGYYEQYF. CDR3 DNA: TGTGCCAGCAGCTTGGGGGACAGGGGGTATTACGAGCAGTACTTC.